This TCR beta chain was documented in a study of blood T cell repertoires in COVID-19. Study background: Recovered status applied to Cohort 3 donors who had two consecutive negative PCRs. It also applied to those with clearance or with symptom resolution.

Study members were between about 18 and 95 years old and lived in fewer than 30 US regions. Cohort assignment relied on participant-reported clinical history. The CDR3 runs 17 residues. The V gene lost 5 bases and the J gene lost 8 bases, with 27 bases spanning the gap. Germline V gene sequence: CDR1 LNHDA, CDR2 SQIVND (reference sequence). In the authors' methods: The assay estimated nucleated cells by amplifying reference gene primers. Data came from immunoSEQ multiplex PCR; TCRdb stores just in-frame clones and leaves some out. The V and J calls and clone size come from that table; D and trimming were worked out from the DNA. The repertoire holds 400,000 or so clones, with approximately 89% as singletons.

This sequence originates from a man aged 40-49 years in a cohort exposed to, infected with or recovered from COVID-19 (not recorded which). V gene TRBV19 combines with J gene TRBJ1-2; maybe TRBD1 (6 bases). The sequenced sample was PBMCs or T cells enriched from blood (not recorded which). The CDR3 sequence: CASSRQKSSQGISGYTF. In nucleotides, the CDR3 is TGTGCCAGTAGTCGCCAAAAAAGTTCACAGGGCATTTCAGGCTACACCTTC.